This T cell receptor beta chain derives from a study of CD8 T cells in Susac syndrome. General study results and limits: The number of individuals included in the study's TCR sequencing and HLA analysis was acknowledged as relatively small.

On this clonotype: Its target is not known.

Germline V lookup: CDR1 DFQATT, CDR2 SNEGSKA (reference sequence). The CDR3 spans 14 residues. Trimming cost V 2 bases and J 3 bases; bases outside gene matches: 7. The multiple sclerosis controls consisted of treatment-naive patients with relapsing-remitting disease, either stable or active. TEMRA cells underwent FACS enrichment and CD8+ and CD4+ T cells underwent negative isolation. A quantity of roughly 0.5 to 1 ug RNA underwent reverse transcription using random hexamers. The method of amplification for TCR beta CDR3 was immunoSEQ multiplex PCR, covering 54 Vbeta and 13 Jbeta. MiXCR, run by TCRdb on the immunoSEQ multiplex PCR reads, gives a single entry per CDR3 protein. The sample carries around 270,000 distinct CDR3 sequences, over 75% recorded once.

The TCR comes from a human donor with multiple sclerosis. Sequenced material: CD8+ T cells from PBMCs. The chain uses TRBV20-1 and TRBJ2-7; 7 bases map to TRBD1. The CDR3 DNA reads TGCAGTGCTAGAAAGGGTGCAGGGGGCTACGAGCAGTACTTC. It specifies CSARKGAGGYEQYF.